One and the same sample provided the 29 T cell receptor beta chains below, sequenced in a study of Graves' ophthalmopathy and Graves' hyperthyroidism (dated by TCRdb to between 2017 and 2018). TCRdb lists the instrument as Illumina HiSeq 2000. TCR beta CDR3 regions were amplified from RNA transcripts for repertoire sequencing. A first-round RT-PCR used HTBI primers with the Qiagen OneStep RT-PCR kit, followed by a second-round multiplex PCR, size selection and purification. TCRdb passed the public sequencing reads through fastp at Q25 and MiXCR, retaining productive beta sequences. CDR3 protein duplicates are merged, each entry listing the most common genes and DNA. The sample table contains around 670,000 distinct CDR3 sequences; only one count was recorded for 40% of them. 40% to 55% of the sample comes from the top ten. The sequenced sample consisted of peripheral blood. These receptors all stem from an adult man with Graves' ophthalmopathy.

This clonotype was observed a handful of times. The chain is built from TRBV7-2 and TRBJ2-2, with TRBD2 identical over 8 bases. Germline values: CDR1 SGHTA, CDR2 FQGNSA. This CDR3 has 18 amino acids. Germline trimming cut 2 bases from V and 4 bases from J; bases unmatched to any gene: 12. CDR3 loop: CASSLRIRTSSGTGELFF. Here the CDR3 DNA reads TGTGCCAGCAGCTTACGTATCAGGACTAGCTCCGGCACCGGGGAGCTGTTTTTT.

This clonotype was seen only a few times. The chain recombines TRBV19 with TRBJ1-5; D might be TRBD1 (5 bases). With 3 bases removed from V and 6 bases from J, the gap between germline ends came to 15 bases. Germline-derived CDR1 and CDR2 are LNHDA and SQIVND (reference sequence). This CDR3 has 15 amino acids. This CDR3 is CASSINSGRGQPQHF. In DNA form, the CDR3 reads TGTGCCAGTAGTATTAACTCCGGGAGGGGTCAGCCCCAGCATTTT.

The CDR3 protein is CASSQDPGATEAFF. In nucleotides, the CDR3 is TGTGCCAGCAGCCAGGATCCGGGGGCCACTGAAGCTTTCTTT. The chain is built from TRBV9 and TRBJ1-1, with a weak D call TRBD1 (6 bases). V lost 4 bases and J 4 bases, leaving 14 bases between the germline ends. The CDR3 sequence is 14 residues long. Germline CDR1 reads SGDLS; CDR2 reads YYNGEE.

This clonotype was detected ten times or more. V and J are TRBV10-2 and TRBJ1-5; tentative D call: TRBD1 (6 bases). CDR3 size: 15 residues. The V and J ends lost 0 bases and 2 bases respectively, with 8 bases between them. The germline V gene has CDR1 WSHSY and CDR2 SAAADI. The CDR3 here is CASSESTGGNQPQHF. In DNA form, the CDR3 reads TGCGCCAGCAGTGAGTCGACAGGCGGCAATCAGCCCCAGCATTTT.

The chain uses TRBV4-3 and TRBJ2-2; a weak D match, TRBD2 (6 bases). Trimming stripped 2 bases from V and 1 base from J, with 14 bases between. The CDR3 is 17 amino acids. CDR1 is LGHNA and CDR2 is YSLEER in the germline V gene. The CDR3 bases are TGCGCCAGCAGCCAAACCGTACTGGGGGGGAACACCGGGGAGCTGTTTTTT. It encodes CASSQTVLGGNTGELFF.

This clonotype showed up many times. The chain uses TRBV28 and TRBJ2-7; perhaps TRBD2 as D (7 bases). The germline gives CDR1 MDHEN, CDR2 SYDVKM. The V end lost 7 bases, the J end lost 1 base, and 11 bases lay between the germline ends. The CDR3 sequence is 13 residues long. The CDR3 sequence: CASKQGGSYEQYF. The CDR3 DNA follows: TGTGCCAGCAAACAGGGAGGGTCCTACGAGCAGTACTTC.

The chain carries TRBV2 and TRBJ2-2; D could derive from TRBD1 or TRBD2 (5 bases each). The germline V gene has CDR1 SNHLY and CDR2 FYNNEI. The CDR3 spans 17 residues. V was trimmed by 3 bases and J by 2 bases, leaving 16 bases between them. The CDR3 sequence: CASSEPGRRINTGELFF. CDR3 nucleotide sequence: TGTGCCAGCAGTGAGCCGGGACGGCGTATTAACACCGGGGAGCTGTTTTTT.

The J gene is TRBJ2-3, the V gene TRBV7-3; no firm D call. The CDR3 extends over 13 amino acids. Germline V CDR1 and CDR2: SGHTA, FQGTGA. Trimming stripped 2 bases from V and 5 bases from J, with 8 bases between. The CDR3 region is CASSLSIQDTQYF. The CDR3 bases are TGTGCCAGCAGCTTATCCATCCAAGATACGCAGTATTTT.

This chain connects TRBV10-3 to TRBJ1-1, with a weak D call TRBD1 (6 bases). The V end was cut by 10 bases, the J end by 1 base, with 13 bases between. This CDR3 is 13 amino acids long. CDR1 ENHRY and CDR2 SYGVKD come from the germline V gene. The CDR3 protein is CASAGTTNTEAFF. CDR3 nucleotide sequence: TGTGCCAGCGCTGGGACAACGAACACTGAAGCTTTCTTT.

With regard to this clonotype: This clone may be a read error of a much larger clone one base away. The chain recombines TRBV7-9 with TRBJ2-7; perhaps TRBD1 as D (6 bases). The CDR3 is 14 residues long. Germline V gene sequence: CDR1 SEHNR, CDR2 FQNEAQ (reference sequence). The V end was cut by 1 base, the J end by 5 bases, with 12 bases between. CDR3 protein: CASSLVQGTDEQYF. CDR3 nucleotides: TGTGCCAGCAGCTTAGTACAGGGAACCGACGAGCAGTACTTC.

This clonotype was seen many times. The chain employs TRBV2 and TRBJ2-7; TRBD1 agrees at 7 bases. The CDR3 spans 13 residues. Germline V gives CDR1 SNHLY, CDR2 FYNNEI. After removal of 7 bases from V and 4 bases from J, the junction contained 7 bases not matched to a gene. This CDR3 is CASKKDRSYEQYF. CDR3 nucleotide sequence: TGTGCCAGCAAGAAGGACAGGAGTTACGAGCAGTACTTC.

This clonotype was counted ten times or more. J is TRBJ2-7 and V is TRBV15; 7 nucleotides match TRBD2. The CDR3 totals 14 residues. CDR1 and CDR2 (germline): LNHNV, YYDKDF (reference sequence). V shed 0 bases and J 13 bases; nucleotides not matched to a gene: 12. The CDR3 bases are TGTGCCACCAGCAGAGAAACTAGCGTCCGTGCCCTATACTTC. The encoded protein is CATSRETSVRALYF.

In its sample, this clonotype was seen many times. This sequence joins TRBV2 and TRBJ2-5; no firm D call. Trimming took off 7 bases at V and 4 bases at J, with 19 bases between the two ends. Germline assignment: CDR1 SNHLY and CDR2 FYNNEI. The CDR3 has 15 residues. The CDR3 protein is CASTPPATWGETQYF. CDR3 coding DNA: TGTGCCAGCACACCCCCCGCCACATGGGGAGAGACCCAGTACTTC.

This clonotype turned up a few times. The chain has TRBV6-2 or TRBV6-3 and TRBJ1-5; 7 bases match TRBD1. Germline assignment: CDR1 MNHEY and CDR2 SVGEGT. This CDR3 comprises 16 residues. After removal of 4 bases from V and 3 bases from J, the junction contained 9 bases not matched to a gene. CDR3 nucleotide sequence: TGTGCCAGCAGTTGGGGACAGCTAGTCTCCAATCAGCCCCAGCATTTT. Its translation is CASSWGQLVSNQPQHF.

This clonotype was picked up a small number of times. The V and J genes are TRBV9 and TRBJ2-7, with 11 bases matching TRBD1. The germline gives CDR1 SGDLS, CDR2 YYNGEE. The CDR3 totals 13 residues. J was trimmed by 6 bases and V by 4 bases; bases with no gene match: 3. In DNA form, the CDR3 reads TGTGCCAGCAGCTCAGGGACAGGGGGCGAGCAGTACTTC. Translation: CASSSGTGGEQYF.

V usage is TRBV20-1 and J usage is TRBJ2-7, with D perhaps matching TRBD2 (6 bases). This CDR3 is 14 amino acids long. The V end was cut by 2 bases, the J end by 3 bases, with 14 bases between. Germline assignment: CDR1 DFQATT and CDR2 SNEGSKA (reference sequence). The CDR3 is CSARPAGTYYEQYF. The CDR3 nucleotides are TGCAGTGCTAGACCAGCCGGGACTTACTACGAGCAGTACTTC.

V and J are TRBV15 and TRBJ2-3, with D maybe TRBD1 (7 bases). This CDR3 is 16 amino acids long. V was cut by 5 bases and J by 6 bases, with 21 bases left in between. Germline V gives CDR1 LNHNV, CDR2 YYDKDF (reference sequence). CDR3 sequence: CATSASRGSAGDTQYF. In DNA form, the CDR3 reads TGTGCCACCAGCGCGAGCAGGGGGAGCGCGGGGGATACGCAGTATTTT.

About this clonotype: At one end, the junction sequence differs from germline, possibly due to a read error. This chain links TRBV2 with TRBJ1-5; TRBD1 might be the D (6 bases). The germline CDR1 and CDR2 sequences are SNHLY and FYNNEI. The CDR3 extends over 13 amino acids. CDR3 residues: CASKLGSGVPQHF. The CDR3 coding sequence is TGCGCCAGCAAGTTGGGGTCAGGGGTGCCCCAGCATTTT.

The V call is TRBV16, the J call TRBJ2-5; 7 bases map to TRBD1. Germline assignment: CDR1 KGHSY and CDR2 FQNENV. The CDR3 is made up of 15 amino acids. V was pared by 2 bases and J by 0 bases, with 3 bases of the junction left unmatched. In DNA form, the CDR3 reads TGTGCCAGCAGCCAACGGACAGGCAACCAAGAGACCCAGTACTTC. Its translation is CASSQRTGNQETQYF.

Comments on this clonotype: Germline and junction disagree at one end, which may indicate a read error. The chain recombines TRBV7-3 with TRBJ2-6; D is possibly TRBD1 or TRBD2 (5 bases each). The CDR3 is 17 amino acids. CDR1 and CDR2 (germline): SGHTA, FQGTGA. The CDR3 here is CASSPRGEGLGANVLTF. In DNA form, the CDR3 reads TGCGCCAGCAGCCCCCGGGGCGAAGGGTTGGGGGCCAACGTCCTGACTTTC.

The chain combines TRBV7-8 with TRBJ2-5; 13 bases map to TRBD2. The CDR3 length is 16 residues. The V segment lost 5 bases and the J segment 3 bases; nucleotides outside the gene matches: 6. Germline V gives CDR1 SGHVS, CDR2 FQNEAQ. CDR3 in amino acids: CASSRTSGGPKETQYF. The CDR3 region has the DNA TGTGCCAGCAGCCGGACTAGCGGGGGTCCTAAAGAGACCCAGTACTTC.

CDR3 loop: CSAGNRGRETQYF. As DNA, the CDR3 is TGCAGTGCTGGGAACAGGGGACGGGAGACCCAGTACTTC. The chain joins TRBV20-1 to TRBJ2-5; 7 positions match TRBD1. The CDR3 runs 13 residues. V lost 5 bases, J lost 5 bases, and 8 bases stayed unmatched. The germline gives CDR1 DFQATT, CDR2 SNEGSKA (reference sequence).

This clonotype was picked up a small number of times. The genes are TRBV7-9 and TRBJ2-7; TRBD1 matches at 8 bases. CDR3 size: 15 residues. Germline assignment: CDR1 SEHNR and CDR2 FQNEAQ (reference sequence). V shed 5 bases, J shed 2 bases, and the junction held 8 bases outside the gene matches. CDR3 sequence reads: CASSDDRGMPYEQYF. The CDR3 nucleotides are TGTGCCAGCAGCGATGACAGGGGTATGCCCTACGAGCAGTACTTC.

This clonotype showed up many times. The chain employs TRBV7-8 and TRBJ2-7; the D is unclear. The CDR3 is 14 residues long. The V gene lost 1 base and the J gene lost 2 bases, with 9 bases spanning the gap. Looked up from germline, CDR1 is SGHVS and CDR2 is FQNEAQ. CDR3 sequence: CASSLGRQAYEQYF. The CDR3 nucleotides are TGTGCCAGCAGCTTAGGAAGGCAAGCCTACGAGCAGTACTTC.

This clonotype appeared a few times. This chain uses TRBV7-2 with TRBJ2-5; TRBD1 matches 8 bases. After removal of 6 bases from V and 5 bases from J, the junction contained 8 bases not matched to a gene. In germline, CDR1 is SGHTA, CDR2 FQGNSA. The CDR3 is made up of 14 amino acids. This CDR3 reads CASRATGVRETQYF. Written as DNA, the CDR3 is TGTGCCAGCAGGGCGACAGGGGTCCGGGAGACCCAGTACTTC.

V and J are TRBV20-1 and TRBJ2-5; unclear D gene. CDR1 is DFQATT, CDR2 SNEGSKA, per germline (reference sequence). The CDR3 covers 11 residues. Trimming stripped 4 bases from V and 11 bases from J, with 14 bases between. CDR3 sequence: CSATVGIEQYF. The DNA of the CDR3 is TGCAGTGCTACTGTTGGGATAGAGCAGTACTTC.

This clonotype was seen at least ten times. The J gene is TRBJ1-5, the V gene TRBV2; D gene ambiguous. The V end was cut by 4 bases, the J end by 1 base, with 11 bases between. This CDR3 spans 15 amino acids. Germline CDR1 is SNHLY and CDR2 is FYNNEI. The CDR3 here is CASSAAGFSNQPQHF. CDR3 coding DNA: TGTGCCAGCAGTGCGGCTGGGTTCAGCAATCAGCCCCAGCATTTT.

This chain joins TRBV25-1 and TRBJ2-2; TRBD1 matches at 7 bases. There are 16 residues in the CDR3. V gave up 8 bases and J gave up 3 bases; unmatched junction bases: 12. In germline, CDR1 is MGHDK, CDR2 SYGVNS. CDR3 loop: CASPEGRGRYTGELFF. CDR3 DNA: TGTGCCAGCCCCGAGGGAAGGGGGCGGTACACCGGGGAGCTGTTTTTT.

The chain joins TRBV7-2 to TRBJ2-5; 16 bases align to TRBD2. CDR3 size: 17 residues. V dropped 3 bases and J dropped 7; count of bases not matched to a gene: 8. Germline V gene sequence: CDR1 SGHTA, CDR2 FQGNSA. CDR3 nucleotides: TGTGCCAGCAGCTTGGAGGGACTAGCGGGGGGGCCTGGGACCCAGTACTTC. The encoded protein is CASSLEGLAGGPGTQYF.